The T cell receptor (beta chain) under discussion was sequenced for a study of T cell responses to AZD1222 COVID-19 vaccine. Study-wide results and caveats: Spike-wide vaccine-associated CD4 TCRs dominated at 160-218 and 743-854. Reportedly, nearly half of unique spike TCRs recognized epitopes outside B.1.351/B.1.1.7 mutations. It was only a handful of AZD1222 recipients who were seropositive at baseline.

Germline assignment: CDR1 MNHEY and CDR2 SVGEGT. Trimming shortened V by 0 bases and J by 7 bases, and 10 bases separated the two germline ends. This CDR3 has 14 residues. This clone has just one count. Its antigen remains unidentified. This CDR3 is also generated by other DNA sequences in the sample. Using immunoSEQ multiplex PCR, the repertoire was profiled, and TCRdb retains in-frame clones only, with some absent. The sample holds 100,000 to 150,000 clones, about 90% seen once. The sequence came from an adult who received the AZD1222 COVID-19 vaccine. Sequenced material: peripheral blood, taken 28 days after the second AZD1222 dose. The chain employs TRBV6-2 or TRBV6-3 and TRBJ1-5; D is perhaps TRBD1 (6 bases). CDR3 DNA: TGTGCCAGCAGTTACTCGACAGGATGGCAGCCCCAGCATTTT. It encodes CASSYSTGWQPQHF.